The T cell receptor beta chain under discussion was sequenced for a study of Ad26.COV2.S vaccination and SARS-CoV-2 variants. The wider study: Donor had been placed in the Ad26.COV2.S arm of the COV1001 trial. Administration of Ad26.COV2.S was intramuscular, either once or twice 56 days apart. The study, taken as a whole, reports: Across vaccine and placebo recipients, the breadth of non-spike TCRs was similar.

Sample treatment: roughly 18 received Ad26.COV2.S at low or high dose, single or two shots; 5 received placebo; per-sample allocation not given. After the first vaccine or placebo injection, samples were drawn on day 63. An Ad26 vector that expressed Wuhan-strain SARS-CoV-2 spike constituted the vaccine. Sequencing used immunoSEQ multiplex PCR; TCRdb keeps in-frame clones, though not all of them. The profile shows 350,000 to 500,000 clones, approximately 90% of them singletons. Comments on this clone: Its antigen is not known.

V was pared by 4 bases and J by 5 bases, with 12 bases between. The CDR3 loop spans 13 amino acids. CDR1 is MDHEN and CDR2 is SYDVKM in the germline V gene. The source material was peripheral blood, sampled in a trial of Ad26.COV2.S vaccine versus placebo. The receptor comes from a person between 18 and 59 years old who received the Ad26.COV2.S COVID-19 vaccine or a placebo. The rearrangement links TRBV28 to TRBJ2-7; D uncertain. CDR3 residues: CASSSSVRNEQYF. CDR3 sequence (DNA): TGTGCCAGCAGTTCTTCTGTTCGGAACGAGCAGTACTTC.